This is a list of T cell receptor beta chains from one sample in a study of molecular identifiers for immune sequencing clone quantification. MiXCR, applied by TCRdb to the PCR reads, yields one record per CDR3 protein. This sample yields tens of thousands of distinct CDR3 sequences, of which approximately 23% are seen a single time; about 0.8% belongs to the top ten. The sample consisted of naive CD8+ T cells from blood, with Jurkat cell RNA spiked in. The source of these receptors is a human donor in good health. Some libraries in this study had Jurkat cell RNA spiked in. CDR3s include the opening cysteine and the closing phenylalanine or tryptophan.

v_gene: TRBV2; CDR3aa: CASSERGSYNEQFF
v_gene: TRBV13; CDR3aa: CASSEAGEETQYF
v_gene: TRBV7-9; CDR3aa: CASSSGQLGEQYF
v_gene: TRBV27; CDR3aa: CASSSMGSDTQYF
v_gene: TRBV19; CDR3aa: CASSAGNFYEQYF
v_gene: TRBV28; CDR3aa: CASSLGQPEQFF
v_gene: TRBV12-3/TRBV12-4; CDR3aa: CASSPQGVGETQYF
v_gene: TRBV4-1; CDR3aa: CASSQEWVVSYEQYF
v_gene: TRBV27; CDR3aa: CASSPLQETQYF
v_gene: TRBV7-2; CDR3aa: CASSLERISSHEQYF
v_gene: TRBV19; CDR3aa: CASLTGGRGNQPQHF
v_gene: TRBV13; CDR3aa: CASSLGGTQYF
v_gene: TRBV30; CDR3aa: CAWSVPGLGQPPHF
v_gene: TRBV4-3; CDR3aa: CASSQGAVGLAGGSSYNEQFF
v_gene: TRBV9; CDR3aa: CASSGGDLGQGRWQANEKLFF
v_gene: TRBV7-6; CDR3aa: CASSYGTEAYEQYF
v_gene: TRBV19; CDR3aa: CASTTTHSQGALDTEAFF
v_gene: TRBV11-2; CDR3aa: CASSLGWQGGSYNEQFF
v_gene: TRBV12-3/TRBV12-4; CDR3aa: CASSFEGLGLFDEQFF
v_gene: TRBV29-1; CDR3aa: CSVEGVMGLPLSEQYF
v_gene: TRBV7-8; CDR3aa: CASSLYPWPADEIYEQYF
v_gene: TRBV7-2; CDR3aa: CASSSRTGTGGADTQYF
v_gene: TRBV6-2/TRBV6-3; CDR3aa: CASSYLRDSSYEQYF
v_gene: TRBV5-1; CDR3aa: CASSETPGQSETQYF
v_gene: TRBV24-1; CDR3aa: CATSDLSSGGEQYF
v_gene: TRBV28; CDR3aa: CASSDRTGGAETQYF
v_gene: TRBV27; CDR3aa: CASSLQGHEQFF
v_gene: TRBV30; CDR3aa: CTWSEPTRGITGEQFF
v_gene: TRBV19; CDR3aa: CASSIVLGSGEQYF
v_gene: TRBV6-2/TRBV6-3; CDR3aa: CASSHRRGAAYSNQPQHF
v_gene: TRBV18; CDR3aa: CASSPPSGDRNTGELFF
v_gene: TRBV7-9; CDR3aa: CASSFFEEGGDTQYF
v_gene: TRBV28; CDR3aa: CASSYSFGGTVNTGELFF
v_gene: TRBV6-2/TRBV6-3; CDR3aa: CASSYSAGTGELFF
v_gene: TRBV4-1; CDR3aa: CASSQTPGREGPYGYTF
v_gene: TRBV6-6; CDR3aa: CASSETGGNTEAFF
v_gene: TRBV2; CDR3aa: CASSEVKGLKTQYF
v_gene: TRBV5-1; CDR3aa: CASSSPGVAYEQYF
v_gene: TRBV19; CDR3aa: CASSIAGGRGNEQFF
v_gene: TRBV7-2; CDR3aa: CASSLVSENNSPLHF
v_gene: TRBV7-2; CDR3aa: CASSFRGPPYNEQFF
v_gene: TRBV19; CDR3aa: CASSTDRGKNEQFF
v_gene: TRBV29-1; CDR3aa: CSVESGIGGYTF
v_gene: TRBV19; CDR3aa: CASSISMLTEAFF
v_gene: TRBV20-1; CDR3aa: CSAREGGRAFFLADTQYF
v_gene: TRBV28; CDR3aa: CANRPRSGYGYTF
v_gene: TRBV19; CDR3aa: CASSMGANTEAFF
v_gene: TRBV30; CDR3aa: CAASGTGNYEQYF
v_gene: TRBV7-9; CDR3aa: CASRNAGVEQYF
v_gene: TRBV5-4; CDR3aa: CASSLESRREAFF
v_gene: TRBV20-1; CDR3aa: CSARDGAGGQTDTQYF
v_gene: TRBV4-3; CDR3aa: CASSQDPQSSYEQYF
v_gene: TRBV7-6; CDR3aa: CASSFDRGDTEAFF
v_gene: TRBV24-1; CDR3aa: CATMGGGNEQFF
v_gene: TRBV19; CDR3aa: CASKEQGNTGELFF